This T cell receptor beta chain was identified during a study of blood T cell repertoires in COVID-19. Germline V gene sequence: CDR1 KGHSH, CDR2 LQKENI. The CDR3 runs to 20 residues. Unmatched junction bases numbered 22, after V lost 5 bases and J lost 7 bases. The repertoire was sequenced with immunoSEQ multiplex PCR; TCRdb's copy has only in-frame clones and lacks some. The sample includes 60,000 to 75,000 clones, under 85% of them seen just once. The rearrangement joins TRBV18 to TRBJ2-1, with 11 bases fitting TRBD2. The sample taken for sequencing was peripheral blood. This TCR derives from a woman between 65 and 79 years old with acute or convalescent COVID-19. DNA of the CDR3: TGTGCCAGCTCATCCAAACTAGCGGGGGCCCGTCAAACGGGGGAGAATGAGCAGTTCTTC. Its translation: CASSSKLAGARQTGENEQFF.